The 29 T cell receptor beta chains presented below share a single source sample, sequenced in a study of cytomegalovirus exposure and HLA in healthy donors. PCR amplification relied on 60 Vbeta primers (plus 13 Jbeta primers). Produced via immunoSEQ multiplex PCR; TCRdb's table is partial and in-frame only. The sample lists about 180,000 clones, over 65% seen once, with over 2% in the top ten. The specimen was PBMCs. The receptors originated from a man between 60 and 75 years old in good health and CMV-seronegative.

The CDR3 region is CASSSSSSAPNNEQFF. The CDR3 DNA is TGTGCCAGCAGCTCATCATCTAGCGCGCCAAACAATGAGCAGTTCTTC. The chain couples TRBV7-3 to TRBJ2-1; perhaps TRBD2 as D (6 bases). V lost 4 bases and J 5 bases, leaving 18 bases between the germline ends. The germline CDR1 and CDR2 sequences are SGHTA and FQGTGA. The CDR3 is 16 residues long.

This chain joins TRBV6-5 and TRBJ1-5; the D is unclear. Germline V gene lookup returns CDR1 MNHEY and CDR2 SVGAGI. V was trimmed by 8 bases and J by 10 bases, leaving 15 bases between them. CDR3 length: 12 residues. This chain's CDR3 is CASGEGLLPQHF. CDR3 nucleotides: TGTGCCAGCGGGGAGGGTTTACTCCCCCAGCATTTT.

The chain uses TRBV6-6 and TRBJ1-2; TRBD1 matches 10 bases. V trimming: 0 bases; J trimming: 6 bases; junction bases outside the gene matches: 4. The CDR3 length is 15 residues. Germline CDR1 and CDR2: MNHNY and SVGAGI (reference sequence). For the CDR3, the DNA is TGTGCCAGCAGTTACTCGAGGACAGGGGGGGATGGCTACACCTTC. Translation: CASSYSRTGGDGYTF.

The CDR3 here is CASSQEPLPGNEQFF. CDR3 nucleotide sequence: TGTGCCAGCAGCCAAGAGCCCTTACCCGGCAATGAGCAGTTCTTC. The gene calls are TRBV4-2 and TRBJ2-1; D is unclear. Trimming pared 0 bases from V and 6 bases from J, leaving 12 bases between. This CDR3 region has 15 residues. The germline V gene has CDR1 LGHNA and CDR2 YNFKEQ.

The sample holds one count of this clone. The rearrangement uses TRBV4-1 and TRBJ2-3, with TRBD2 matching over 9 bases. With V trimmed by 0 bases and J by 5 bases, 9 bases remained unmatched. Germline V CDR1 and CDR2: MGHRA, YSYEKL. CDR3 length: 17 amino acids. The CDR3 reads CASSQEVRGGLRDTQYF. In DNA, the CDR3 is TGCGCCAGCAGCCAAGAGGTGCGGGGGGGCCTTAGAGATACGCAGTATTTT.

The J gene is TRBJ1-2, the V gene TRBV2; no reliable D call. CDR1 SNHLY and CDR2 FYNNEI come from the germline V gene. CDR3 length equals 13 residues. Trimming took 8 bases from V and 0 from J, leaving 10 bases between them. The CDR3 DNA sequence: TGTGCCAGCGCGTCGGGTGCTAACTATGGCTACACCTTC. Protein product: CASASGANYGYTF. Full variable domain (rest looked up from reference TRBV2 and TRBJ1-2): EPEVTQTPSHQVTQMGQEVILRCVPISNHLYFYWYRQILGQKVEFLVSFYNNEISEKSEIFDDQFSVERPDGSNFTLKIRSTKLEDSAMYFCASASGANYGYTFGSGTRLTVV.

CDR3 DNA: TGTGCCAGCAGTGCAACACCTTACTATGGCTACACCTTC. It yields the protein CASSATPYYGYTF. This chain joins TRBV27 and TRBJ1-2; the D is unclear. Germline values: CDR1 MNHEY, CDR2 SMNVEV (reference sequence). The CDR3 contains 13 residues. V shed 5 bases and J shed 3 bases, with 10 bases lying between them.

The table lists this clone with a few counts. The chain recombines TRBV5-8 with TRBJ1-5, with a tentative D call TRBD1 (6 bases). Germline V CDR1 and CDR2: SGHTS, YDEGEE. There are 15 residues in the CDR3. Between the trimmed V and J ends, which lost 2 bases and 4 bases, there was a span of 13 bases. The CDR3 DNA reads as TGTGCCAGCAGCTTCCCATTAACAGGGAATCAGCCCCAGCATTTT. It codes for CASSFPLTGNQPQHF.

V and J are TRBV7-3 and TRBJ1-1; D perhaps matches TRBD1 (6 bases). Between the trimmed V and J ends, which lost 5 bases and 5 bases, there was a span of 15 bases. The length of the CDR3 is 14 residues. Germline V lookup: CDR1 SGHTA, CDR2 FQGTGA. Here the CDR3 reads CASSRKGGKTEAFF. CDR3 DNA sequence: TGTGCCAGCAGCAGAAAAGGGGGAAAGACTGAAGCTTTCTTT.

The genes are TRBV6-5 and TRBJ2-3; 7 bases are a match to TRBD2. The V gene end was trimmed by 6 bases and the J gene end by 6 bases; junction bases not matched to a gene: 9. Germline V CDR1 and CDR2: MNHEY, SVGAGI. The CDR3 length is 14 residues. The CDR3 spells CASRTGTTRDTQYF. DNA of the CDR3: TGTGCCAGCAGGACCGGGACTACGAGGGATACGCAGTATTTT.

This clone was counted only a few times. In DNA form, the CDR3 reads TGTGCCAGCAGCTTAAGAGGGTTTCATGGCTACACCTTC. It encodes CASSLRGFHGYTF. This chain joins TRBV7-2 and TRBJ1-2; D gene uncertain. The CDR3 totals 13 residues. From germline, CDR1 is SGHTA and CDR2 FQGNSA. V dropped 2 bases and J dropped 6 bases, with 10 bases sitting between them.

V gene TRBV28 combines with J gene TRBJ1-5; D gene unclear. Trimming cost V 2 bases and J 0 bases, with 11 bases left between them. The CDR3 has 16 amino acids. Germline-derived CDR1 and CDR2 are MDHEN and SYDVKM. CDR3 loop: CASSLQQPNSNQPQHF. DNA for the CDR3: TGTGCCAGCAGTTTACAACAGCCAAATAGCAATCAGCCCCAGCATTTT.

Here the CDR3 reads CSVEDRGGYEQFF. The CDR3 DNA reads as TGCAGCGTCGAGGACAGGGGAGGTTATGAGCAGTTCTTC. The V gene is TRBV29-1, the J gene TRBJ2-1, with 9 bases matching TRBD1. Per germline, CDR1 SQVTM and CDR2 ANQGSEA. The V segment lost 6 bases and the J segment 8 bases; nucleotides outside the gene matches: 8. The CDR3 is made up of 13 amino acids.

The gene calls are TRBV28 and TRBJ2-5; D call uncertain. Trimming removed 4 bases from V and 4 bases from J, with 10 bases in between. The CDR3 covers 13 residues. Germline V CDR1 and CDR2: MDHEN, SYDVKM. The CDR3 DNA reads TGTGCCAGCAGTTACGTTAACGGAGAGACCCAGTACTTC. Amino acids: CASSYVNGETQYF.

The chain has TRBV28 and TRBJ2-3; no definite D call. V lost 3 bases and J 1 base, leaving 14 bases between the germline ends. Germline CDR1 reads MDHEN; CDR2 reads SYDVKM. This CDR3 spans 16 amino acids. The DNA for the CDR3 is TGTGCCAGCAGTTTGGTGGGTCCCAGCGGCACAGATACGCAGTATTTT. Amino acid sequence: CASSLVGPSGTDTQYF.

This clone was picked up a small number of times. The genes are TRBV18 and TRBJ2-2; 9 positions agree with TRBD1. CDR1 and CDR2 from the germline V gene are KGHSH and LQKENI. This CDR3 has 15 amino acids. J gave up 1 base and V 3 bases, and 0 bases lay outside the gene matches. The CDR3, as DNA: TGTGCCAGCTCACCGGGACAGGGGAACACCGGGGAGCTGTTTTTT. Its translation: CASSPGQGNTGELFF.

The chain carries TRBV6-6 and TRBJ2-2; 10 bases match TRBD2. Germline trimming cut 2 bases from V and 5 bases from J; bases unmatched to any gene: 2. The CDR3 loop spans 15 amino acids. Germline CDR1 is MNHNY and CDR2 is SVGAGI (reference sequence). This chain's CDR3 is CASSYGLADTGELFF. The CDR3 DNA follows: TGTGCCAGCAGTTACGGACTAGCGGATACCGGGGAGCTGTTTTTT.

The CDR3 here is CASSLGIDQPQHF. CDR3 nucleotides: TGCGCCAGCAGCTTGGGAATAGATCAGCCCCAGCATTTT. This rearrangement joins TRBV5-1 to TRBJ1-5; D call uncertain. V lost 0 bases, J lost 5 bases, and 6 bases lay in between. Per germline, CDR1 SGHRS and CDR2 YFSETQ. The CDR3 runs 13 residues. The variable domain in full, with the rest retrieved from reference TRBV5-1 and TRBJ1-5, is KAGVTQTPRYLIKTRGQQVTLSCSPISGHRSVSWYQQTPGQGLQFLFEYFSETQRNKGNFPGRFSGRQFSNSRSEMNVSTLELGDSALYLCASSLGIDQPQHFGDGTRLSIL.

This clone was recorded once. The chain uses TRBV28 and TRBJ1-5; TRBD1 is a possible D gene (5 bases). Deletions cut 3 bases from V and 2 bases from J, with 11 bases between. Germline V gives CDR1 MDHEN, CDR2 SYDVKM. The CDR3 runs to 15 residues. CDR3 in amino acids: CASSFPGGGNQPQHF. The CDR3 region has the DNA TGTGCCAGCAGTTTTCCGGGGGGTGGCAATCAGCCCCAGCATTTT. The full variable domain, in which reference TRBV28 and TRBJ1-5 provide the parts outside the CDR3, is DVKVTQSSRYLVKRTGEKVFLECVQDMDHENMFWYRQDPGLGLRLIYFSYDVKMKEKGDIPEGYSVSREKKERFSLILESASTNQTSMYLCASSFPGGGNQPQHFGDGTRLSIL.

The gene calls are TRBV11-2 and TRBJ2-4; 7 bases agree with TRBD1. Looked up from germline, CDR1 is SGHAT and CDR2 is FQNNGV. This CDR3 is 14 amino acids long. V lost 6 bases and J lost 4; bases outside the gene matches: 6. The chain's CDR3 is CASRRPGGKNIQYF. CDR3 coding DNA: TGTGCCAGCAGACGGCCAGGGGGTAAAAACATTCAGTACTTC.

The rearrangement joins TRBV9 to TRBJ2-1; 8 positions agree with TRBD2. J was trimmed by 7 bases and V by 0 bases; bases with no gene match: 9. The CDR3 contains 16 residues. Per germline, CDR1 SGDLS and CDR2 YYNGEE. The CDR3 region has the DNA TGTGCCAGCAGCGTAGGGGCGGGAGGAACCGGTAATGAGCAGTTCTTC. This translates into CASSVGAGGTGNEQFF.

As to this clone: A read error may produce the germline difference seen at one junction end. The identical CDR3 is also encoded by other nucleotide sequences in the sample. The rearrangement uses TRBV6-5 and TRBJ1-5; a possible D gene is TRBD1 (6 bases). The length of the CDR3 is 15 residues. From germline, CDR1 is MNHEY and CDR2 SVGAGI. CDR3 sequence reads: CASSHMGGAEQPQHF. The CDR3 DNA reads as TGTGCCAGCAGTCATATGGGGGGGGCGGAACAGCCCCAGCACTTT.

In regard to this clone: This same CDR3 is encoded by further DNA sequences in the sample. The chain couples TRBV15 to TRBJ1-2, with 8 bases matching TRBD1. Looked up from germline, CDR1 is LNHNV and CDR2 is YYDKDF (reference sequence). V was clipped by 2 bases and J by 8 bases; unmatched bases: 1. The CDR3 consists of 12 residues. The CDR3 DNA is TGTGCCACCAGCAGAACAGGGGGAGGCTACACCTTC. Its translation: CATSRTGGGYTF.

The V gene is TRBV19, the J gene TRBJ2-7, with D possibly TRBD2 on 6 matching bases. Trimming stripped 7 bases from V and 3 bases from J, with 16 bases between. The CDR3 contains 14 residues. Per the germline V gene, CDR1 is LNHDA and CDR2 is SQIVND (reference sequence). The CDR3 coding sequence is TGTGCCAGTATGGGGACGGGGGAGAACTACGAGCAGTACTTC. It codes for CASMGTGENYEQYF.

As concerns this clone: It is likely a read error, because the conserved phenylalanine at the end of the CDR3 is missing. Because the CDR3's place on the DNA is in doubt, the DNA is left out and the CDR3 is given as listed by TCRdb. The CDR3 loop reads CASSPGGGDR. J is TRBJ2-6 and V is TRBV5-1; the table's D call, TRBD2, has no DNA check behind it. Germline assignment: CDR1 SGHRS and CDR2 YFSETQ. The CDR3 sequence runs 10 residues, both termini included.

This CDR3 is CASSFLTGGSYEQYF. The CDR3, as DNA: TGTGCCAGCAGCTTTTTGACAGGGGGCTCCTACGAGCAGTACTTC. V is TRBV5-5 and J is TRBJ2-7, with 9 bases that match TRBD1. Germline V gene data show CDR1 as SGHKS and CDR2 as YYEKEE (reference sequence). Trimming took 2 bases from V and 0 from J; bases not matched to a gene: 3. This CDR3 is 15 amino acids long.

The chain employs TRBV4-1 and TRBJ2-1, with 8 bases fitting TRBD2. The CDR3 extends over 17 amino acids. J gave up 6 bases and V 0 bases, and 10 bases lay outside the gene matches. From germline, CDR1 is MGHRA and CDR2 YSYEKL. This CDR3 reads CASSQEGSGGPVNEQFF. In DNA, the CDR3 is TGCGCCAGCAGCCAAGAAGGGAGCGGGGGCCCCGTCAATGAGCAGTTCTTC.

The rearrangement links TRBV7-2 to TRBJ2-3; 7 bases map to TRBD2. Germline V CDR1 and CDR2: SGHTA, FQGNSA. The CDR3 length is 16 residues. Germline trimming cut 2 bases from V and 5 bases from J; bases unmatched to any gene: 10. CDR3 loop: CASSLTLVLAGDTQYF. DNA for the CDR3: TGTGCCAGCAGCTTAACGTTGGTATTAGCGGGAGATACGCAGTATTTT.

The chain joins TRBV5-1 to TRBJ2-7; 9 nucleotides align to TRBD1. The CDR3 has 15 amino acids. CDR1 SGHRS and CDR2 YFSETQ come from the germline V gene. The ends lost 4 bases at V and 6 bases at J; junction bases unmatched: 11. CDR3: CASSLSGQGPPEQYF. The CDR3 DNA is TGCGCCAGCAGCCTGTCGGGACAGGGACCCCCCGAGCAGTACTTC. Filled out from reference TRBV5-1 and TRBJ2-7, the complete variable domain reads KAGVTQTPRYLIKTRGQQVTLSCSPISGHRSVSWYQQTPGQGLQFLFEYFSETQRNKGNFPGRFSGRQFSNSRSEMNVSTLELGDSALYLCASSLSGQGPPEQYFGPGTRLTVT.